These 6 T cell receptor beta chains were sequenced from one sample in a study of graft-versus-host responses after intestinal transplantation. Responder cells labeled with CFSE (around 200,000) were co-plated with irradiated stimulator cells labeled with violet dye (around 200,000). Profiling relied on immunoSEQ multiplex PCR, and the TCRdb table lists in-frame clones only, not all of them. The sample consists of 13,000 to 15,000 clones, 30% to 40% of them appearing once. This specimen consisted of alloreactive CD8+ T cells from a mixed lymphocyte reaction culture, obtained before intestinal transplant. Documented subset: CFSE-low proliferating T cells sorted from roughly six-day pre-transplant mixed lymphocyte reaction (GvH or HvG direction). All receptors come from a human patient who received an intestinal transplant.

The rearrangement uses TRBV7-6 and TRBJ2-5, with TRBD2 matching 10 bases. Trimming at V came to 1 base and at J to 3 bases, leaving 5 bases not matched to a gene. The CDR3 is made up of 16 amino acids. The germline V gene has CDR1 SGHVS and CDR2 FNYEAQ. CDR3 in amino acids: CASSLVGAGGEETQYF. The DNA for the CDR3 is TGTGCCAGCAGCTTAGTTGGAGCGGGAGGGGAAGAGACCCAGTACTTC.

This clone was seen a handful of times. The CDR3 DNA is TGCGCCAGCAGCTTGGCAGAGGGATTGAACACTGAAGCTTTCTTT. This translates into CASSLAEGLNTEAFF. The rearrangement links TRBV5-1 to TRBJ1-1; no reliable D call. The V end was cut by 0 bases, the J end by 0 bases, with 9 bases between. CDR3 length: 15 residues. Germline V gene lookup returns CDR1 SGHRS and CDR2 YFSETQ.

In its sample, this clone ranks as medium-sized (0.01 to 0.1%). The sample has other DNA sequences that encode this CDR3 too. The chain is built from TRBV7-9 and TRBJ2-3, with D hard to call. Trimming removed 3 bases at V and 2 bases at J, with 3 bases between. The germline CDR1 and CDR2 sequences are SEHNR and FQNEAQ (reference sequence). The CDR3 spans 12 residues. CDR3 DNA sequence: TGTGCCAGCAGCTTTATCACAGATACGCAGTATTTT. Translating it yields CASSFITDTQYF.

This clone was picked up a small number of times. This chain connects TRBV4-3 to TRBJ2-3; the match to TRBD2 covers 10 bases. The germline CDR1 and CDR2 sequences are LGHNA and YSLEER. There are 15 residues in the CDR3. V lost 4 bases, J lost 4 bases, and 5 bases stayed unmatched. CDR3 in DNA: TGCGCCAGCAGCCCCTCTAGCGGGGGAGCAGATACGCAGTATTTT. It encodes CASSPSSGGADTQYF.

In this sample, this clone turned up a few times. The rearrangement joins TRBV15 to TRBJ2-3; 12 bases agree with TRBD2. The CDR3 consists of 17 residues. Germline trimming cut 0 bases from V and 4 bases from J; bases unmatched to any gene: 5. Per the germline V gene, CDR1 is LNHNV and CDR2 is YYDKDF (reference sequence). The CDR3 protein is CATSRDGTSGYADTQYF. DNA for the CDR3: TGTGCCACCAGCAGAGATGGGACTAGCGGGTACGCAGATACGCAGTATTTT.

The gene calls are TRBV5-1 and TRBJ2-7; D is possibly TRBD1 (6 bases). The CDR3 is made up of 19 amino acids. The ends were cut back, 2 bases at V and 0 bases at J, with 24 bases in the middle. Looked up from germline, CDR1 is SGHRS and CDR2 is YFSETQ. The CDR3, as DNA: TGCGCCAGCAGCTTAACCGGGACACACTCCGCTACTAGCTCCTACGAGCAGTACTTC. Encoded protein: CASSLTGTHSATSSYEQYF.